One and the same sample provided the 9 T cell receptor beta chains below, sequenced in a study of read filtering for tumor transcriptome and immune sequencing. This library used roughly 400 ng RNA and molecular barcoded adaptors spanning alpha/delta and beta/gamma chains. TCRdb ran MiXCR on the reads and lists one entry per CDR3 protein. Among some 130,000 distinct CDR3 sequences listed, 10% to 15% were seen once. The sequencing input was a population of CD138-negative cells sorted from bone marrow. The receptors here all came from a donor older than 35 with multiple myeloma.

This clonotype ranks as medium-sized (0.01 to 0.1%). The CDR3 is CASSWHRGFGEQFF. Here the CDR3 DNA reads TGTGCCAGCAGTTGGCACAGGGGATTTGGTGAGCAGTTCTTC. The chain carries TRBV12-3 or TRBV12-4 and TRBJ2-1, with 7 bases matching TRBD1. V lost 4 bases and J lost 9; bases outside the gene matches: 9. This CDR3 region has 14 residues.

CDR3 sequence (DNA): TGTGCCAGCAGTTACCCGATACCGCGCAATCAGCCCCAGCATTTT. It is translated as CASSYPIPRNQPQHF. The chain is built from TRBV6-2 or TRBV6-3 and TRBJ1-5, with D unresolved. Trimming left V 2 bases short and J 2 bases short, with 10 bases between. The germline CDR1 and CDR2 sequences are MNHEY and SVGEGT. The CDR3 has 15 residues.

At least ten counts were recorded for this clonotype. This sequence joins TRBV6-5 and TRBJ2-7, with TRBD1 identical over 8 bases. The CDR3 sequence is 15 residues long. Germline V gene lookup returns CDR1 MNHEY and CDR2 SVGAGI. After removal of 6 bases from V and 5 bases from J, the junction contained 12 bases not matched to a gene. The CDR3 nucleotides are TGTGCCAGCAGAGGTACAGGGGGTAGGGCGGACGAGCAGTACTTC. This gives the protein CASRGTGGRADEQYF.

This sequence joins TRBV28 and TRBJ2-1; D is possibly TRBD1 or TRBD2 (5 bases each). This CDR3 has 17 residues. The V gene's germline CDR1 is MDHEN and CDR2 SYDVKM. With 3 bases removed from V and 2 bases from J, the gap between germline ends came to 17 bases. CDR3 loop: CASSLVVARGPYNEQFF. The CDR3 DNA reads TGTGCCAGCAGTTTGGTTGTAGCGAGGGGACCCTACAATGAGCAGTTCTTC.

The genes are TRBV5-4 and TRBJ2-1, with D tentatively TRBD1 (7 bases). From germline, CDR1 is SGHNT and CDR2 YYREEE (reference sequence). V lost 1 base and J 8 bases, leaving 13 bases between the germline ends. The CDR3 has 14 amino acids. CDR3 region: CASSLTGDFDEQFF. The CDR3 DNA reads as TGTGCCAGCAGCTTGACAGGGGACTTCGATGAGCAGTTCTTC. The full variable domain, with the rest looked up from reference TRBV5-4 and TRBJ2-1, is ETGVTQSPTHLIKTRGQQVTLRCSSQSGHNTVSWYQQALGQGPQFIFQYYREEENGRGNFPPRFSGLQFPNYSSELNVNALELDDSALYLCASSLTGDFDEQFFGPGTRLTVL.

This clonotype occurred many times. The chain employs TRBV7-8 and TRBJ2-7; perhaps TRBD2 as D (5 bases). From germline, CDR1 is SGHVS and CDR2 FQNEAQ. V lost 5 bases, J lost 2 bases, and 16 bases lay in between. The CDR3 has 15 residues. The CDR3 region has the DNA TGTGCCAGCAGCCTGCTGTTGGGAGCGACCTACGAGCAGTACTTC. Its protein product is CASSLLLGATYEQYF. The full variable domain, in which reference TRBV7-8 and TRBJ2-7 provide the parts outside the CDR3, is GAGVSQSPRYKVAKRGQDVALRCDPISGHVSLFWYQQALGQGPEFLTYFQNEAQLDKSGLPSDRFFAERPEGSVSTLKIQRTQQEDSAVYLCASSLLLGATYEQYFGPGTRLTVT.

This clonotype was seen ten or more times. The DNA for the CDR3 is TGTGCCATCAGTGAAATTGATTATGGCTACACCTTC. Translating it yields CAISEIDYGYTF. The chain combines TRBV10-3 with TRBJ1-2; the D is unclear. V lost 3 bases to trimming and J lost 5 bases, with 7 bases between them. The V gene's germline CDR1 is ENHRY and CDR2 SYGVKD. The CDR3 runs 12 residues.

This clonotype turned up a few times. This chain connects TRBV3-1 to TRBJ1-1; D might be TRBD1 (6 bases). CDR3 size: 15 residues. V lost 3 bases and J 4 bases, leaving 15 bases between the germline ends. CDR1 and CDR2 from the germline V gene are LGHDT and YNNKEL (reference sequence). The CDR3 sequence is CASSQGRGEGTEAFF. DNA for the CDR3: TGTGCCAGCAGCCAGGGGAGGGGGGAAGGCACTGAAGCTTTCTTT.

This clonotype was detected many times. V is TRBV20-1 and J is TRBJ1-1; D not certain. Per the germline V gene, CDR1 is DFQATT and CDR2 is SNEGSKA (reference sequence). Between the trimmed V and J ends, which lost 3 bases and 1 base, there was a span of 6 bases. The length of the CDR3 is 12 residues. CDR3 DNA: TGCAGTGCTAGTAAACCGAACACTGAAGCTTTCTTT. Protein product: CSASKPNTEAFF.